This T cell receptor (beta chain) was identified during a study of cytomegalovirus exposure and HLA in healthy donors. Germline assignment: CDR1 SNHLY and CDR2 FYNNEI. Losses at the gene ends were 7 bases for V and 6 bases for J; bases not matched to a gene: 8. The CDR3 runs 15 residues. 13 Jbeta primers and 60 Vbeta primers were used for the PCR. The method was immunoSEQ multiplex PCR; TCRdb's version includes in-frame clones alone and lacks a portion of them. The sample carries approximately 180,000 clones, 65% to 80% recorded once. The receptor's source is a woman between 35 and 50 years old in good health and CMV-seronegative. The source material was PBMCs. V usage is TRBV2 and J usage is TRBJ2-1, with 11 bases matching TRBD2. The CDR3 loop reads CASKYGTSGLNEQFF. The CDR3 DNA reads TGTGCCAGCAAGTACGGGACTAGCGGTCTCAATGAGCAGTTCTTC.